These 30 T cell receptor beta chains share one sample of origin, sequenced in a study of T cells after yellow fever vaccination. TCRdb reprocessed the 5' RACE reads with MiXCR, giving one entry per CDR3 protein. The sample gives just under 600,000 distinct CDR3 sequences, roughly 13% of which show up once; more than 13% is in the top ten. The sequencing here drew on PBMCs, taken on the day of the yellow fever booster vaccination. The source of these receptors is a man between 25 and 39 years old who received the YFV17D yellow fever vaccine.

The chain couples TRBV6-5 to TRBJ2-6, with unresolved D. From germline, CDR1 is MNHEY and CDR2 SVGAGI. V was pared by 4 bases and J by 1 base, with 8 bases between. The CDR3 loop spans 15 amino acids. In DNA form, the CDR3 reads TGTGCCAGCAGTTTATTAAAGTCTGGGGCCAACGTCCTGACTTTC. Encoded protein: CASSLLKSGANVLTF.

The chain carries TRBV3-1 and TRBJ2-5, with D possibly being TRBD2 (5 bases). Between the trimmed V and J ends, which lost 2 bases and 5 bases, there was a span of 18 bases. Germline V gives CDR1 LGHDT, CDR2 YNNKEL (reference sequence). The CDR3 has 16 amino acids. Here the CDR3 DNA reads TGTGCCAGCAGCCAAAACCGCGGAGGAGGTTTGGAGACCCAGTACTTC. This codes for CASSQNRGGGLETQYF.

V is TRBV6-5 and J is TRBJ2-4, with D perhaps TRBD2 (5 bases). CDR1 MNHEY and CDR2 SVGAGI come from the germline V gene. Trimming cost V 2 bases and J 9 bases, with 17 bases left between them. The CDR3 consists of 15 residues. The CDR3 is CASSYTPGSGGIQYF. The DNA of the CDR3 is TGTGCCAGCAGTTACACCCCAGGAAGCGGCGGCATTCAGTACTTC.

This clonotype has only a few counts. The CDR3 DNA reads TGTGCCAGCAGCGGCCGACTCTCCACCGGGGAGCTGTTTTTT. Protein sequence: CASSGRLSTGELFF. The rearrangement uses TRBV7-2 and TRBJ2-2; D is unresolved. V dropped 5 bases and J dropped 4 bases, with 11 bases sitting between them. CDR3 length: 14 amino acids. Germline CDR1 is SGHTA and CDR2 is FQGNSA. The whole variable domain, filled in from reference TRBV7-2 and TRBJ2-2, reads GAGVSQSPSNKVTEKGKDVELRCDPISGHTALYWYRQSLGQGLEFLIYFQGNSAPDKSGLPSDRFSAERTGGSVSTLTIQRTQQEDSAVYLCASSGRLSTGELFFGEGSRLTVL.

This rearrangement joins TRBV20-1 to TRBJ2-2; 7 bases match TRBD2. CDR3 length equals 15 residues. V lost 4 bases to trimming and J lost 6 bases; unmatched junction nucleotides: 11. Germline-derived CDR1 and CDR2 are DFQATT and SNEGSKA (reference sequence). Here the CDR3 reads CSATGTTVGAGELFF. CDR3 sequence (DNA): TGCAGTGCTACAGGGACTACCGTGGGAGCCGGGGAGCTGTTTTTT.

This clonotype was detected a few times. The chain links TRBV20-1 to TRBJ2-4, with D possibly being TRBD1 (5 bases). Germline values: CDR1 DFQATT, CDR2 SNEGSKA (reference sequence). The CDR3 contains 10 residues. Trimming cost V 4 bases and J 8 bases, with 6 bases left between them. The CDR3 nucleotides read TGCAGTGCTACCAGGGACATTCAGTACTTC. Its protein is CSATRDIQYF.

This clonotype was counted ten times or more. The chain has TRBV12-3 or TRBV12-4 and TRBJ1-1; D is unresolved. Trimming cost V 6 bases and J 1 base, with 9 bases left between them. The CDR3 loop spans 13 amino acids. CDR3 bases: TGTGCCAGCAGCTTCAACAGGAACACTGAAGCTTTCTTT. Its protein product is CASSFNRNTEAFF.

This clonotype showed up just once. The gene calls are TRBV19 and TRBJ2-5, with 14 bases identical to TRBD2. Unmatched junction bases numbered 9, after V lost 1 base and J lost 5 bases. The CDR3 is made up of 18 amino acids. The germline V gene encodes CDR1 LNHDA and CDR2 SQIVND (reference sequence). In DNA, the CDR3 is TGTGCCAGTAGTATAGCGTCTCCGGGACTAGCGGGAGTGGAGACCCAGTACTTC. Its protein is CASSIASPGLAGVETQYF.

This chain joins TRBV6-1 and TRBJ1-2; D unclear. Trimming took 8 bases from V and 8 from J, leaving 15 bases between them. Germline V gives CDR1 MNHNS, CDR2 SASEGT. The CDR3 covers 12 residues. The CDR3 is CASGRAPEGYTF. The CDR3 DNA is TGTGCCAGCGGGAGGGCCCCGGAAGGCTACACCTTC.

V usage is TRBV7-9 and J usage is TRBJ2-1, with 13 bases aligning to TRBD2. Per the germline V gene, CDR1 is SEHNR and CDR2 is FQNEAQ (reference sequence). The CDR3 spans 15 residues. J was trimmed by 8 bases and V by 1 base; bases with no gene match: 2. The CDR3 sequence: CASSLVGTSGDEQFF. As DNA, the CDR3 is TGTGCCAGCAGCTTAGTAGGGACTAGCGGGGATGAGCAGTTCTTC.

The rearrangement links TRBV20-1 to TRBJ1-5, with D perhaps matching TRBD1 (6 bases). The CDR3 runs to 14 residues. V shed 3 bases and J shed 7 bases, with 16 bases lying between them. Germline V lookup: CDR1 DFQATT, CDR2 SNEGSKA (reference sequence). CDR3 loop: CSASLTGGGQPQHF. In nucleotides, the CDR3 is TGCAGTGCTAGCCTCACGGGGGGCGGCCAGCCCCAGCATTTT.

This chain uses TRBV2 with TRBJ2-7; tentative D call: TRBD2 (6 bases). V was clipped by 4 bases and J by 4 bases, with 11 bases between them. Germline CDR1 is SNHLY and CDR2 is FYNNEI. The CDR3 contains 13 residues. The CDR3 nucleotides read TGTGCCAGCAGTGTCGGGGGAAGGTACGAGCAGTACTTC. Translating gives CASSVGGRYEQYF.

This clonotype was seen many times. This rearrangement joins TRBV10-3 to TRBJ1-2; 7 nucleotides line up with TRBD1. This CDR3 is built from 13 residues. From germline, CDR1 is ENHRY and CDR2 SYGVKD. After removal of 4 bases from V and 6 bases from J, the junction contained 5 bases not matched to a gene. This CDR3 is CAISGNRGDGYTF. The CDR3, as DNA: TGTGCCATCAGTGGGAACAGGGGCGATGGCTACACCTTC.

This clonotype came up a few times. V and J are TRBV5-6 and TRBJ1-2, with TRBD1 as a possible D gene (5 bases). In germline, CDR1 is SGHDT, CDR2 YYEEEE. This CDR3 comprises 13 residues. The V gene lost 5 bases and the J gene lost 8 bases, with 16 bases spanning the gap. This CDR3 reads CASRPTRSGGYTF. In DNA, the CDR3 is TGTGCCAGCAGACCAACCCGATCAGGGGGCTACACCTTC. Variable domain in full (rest from reference TRBV5-6 and TRBJ1-2): DAGVTQSPTHLIKTRGQQVTLRCSPKSGHDTVSWYQQALGQGPQFIFQYYEEEERQRGNFPDRFSGHQFPNYSSELNVNALLLGDSALYLCASRPTRSGGYTFGSGTRLTVV.

This rearrangement joins TRBV29-1 to TRBJ2-1; D possibly corresponds to TRBD2 (6 bases). Germline V gene lookup returns CDR1 SQVTM and CDR2 ANQGSEA. The ends were cut back, 4 bases at V and 6 bases at J, with 10 bases in the middle. This CDR3 has 12 amino acids. Written as DNA, the CDR3 is TGCAGCGTTGGTCTAGCGAGCAATGAGCAGTTCTTC. As protein: CSVGLASNEQFF.

This clonotype has only a few counts. This chain connects TRBV10-3 to TRBJ2-1, with a weak D call TRBD2 (5 bases). The V and J ends lost 6 bases and 4 bases respectively, with 13 bases between them. The CDR3 loop spans 14 amino acids. Looked up from germline, CDR1 is ENHRY and CDR2 is SYGVKD. CDR3 bases: TGTGCCATCAGCGCAAGTAGGGAGTACAATGAGCAGTTCTTC. As protein: CAISASREYNEQFF.

V and J are TRBV2 and TRBJ2-1; 8 nucleotides align to TRBD2. The CDR3 is 15 amino acids. J was trimmed by 5 bases and V by 6 bases; bases with no gene match: 9. The V gene's germline CDR1 is SNHLY and CDR2 FYNNEI. In DNA, the CDR3 is TGTGCCAGCAGAGCAACTAGCGGAGCCAACAATGAGCAGTTCTTC. Translated, it gives CASRATSGANNEQFF.

The chain couples TRBV12-3 or TRBV12-4 to TRBJ2-1; D might be TRBD2 (5 bases). The CDR3 is 15 residues long. V lost 4 bases and J lost 14, with 24 bases in between. This CDR3 reads CASSSGSGMTISKFF. CDR3 nucleotide sequence: TGTGCCAGCAGTTCGGGATCCGGGATGACCATTTCAAAGTTCTTC.

The chain recombines TRBV7-3 with TRBJ2-3; a weak D match, TRBD2 (5 bases). V gave up 5 bases and J gave up 1 base, with 16 bases separating them. Germline values: CDR1 SGHTA, CDR2 FQGTGA. There are 16 residues in the CDR3. The CDR3 protein is CASSEGLYGGTDTQYF. The CDR3 coding sequence is TGTGCCAGCAGCGAAGGGCTCTACGGGGGCACAGATACGCAGTATTTT.

The chain employs TRBV10-3 and TRBJ1-1, with D hard to call. V gave up 0 bases and J gave up 1 base, with 9 bases separating them. The CDR3 runs 15 residues. Germline V lookup: CDR1 ENHRY, CDR2 SYGVKD. The chain's CDR3 is CAISESEVGNTEAFF. CDR3 DNA sequence: TGTGCCATCAGTGAGTCGGAGGTCGGGAACACTGAAGCTTTCTTT.

This clonotype was detected only a few times. This chain links TRBV5-1 with TRBJ2-7, with TRBD2 matching 10 bases. The CDR3 covers 16 residues. J lost 4 bases, V lost 0 bases, and 7 bases had no gene match. Germline V gives CDR1 SGHRS, CDR2 YFSETQ. The CDR3 sequence is CASSLAPPSGSYEQYF. The CDR3 coding sequence is TGCGCCAGCAGCTTGGCCCCCCCTAGCGGGAGTTACGAGCAGTACTTC. The entire variable domain, with the rest obtained from reference TRBV5-1 and TRBJ2-7, is as follows: KAGVTQTPRYLIKTRGQQVTLSCSPISGHRSVSWYQQTPGQGLQFLFEYFSETQRNKGNFPGRFSGRQFSNSRSEMNVSTLELGDSALYLCASSLAPPSGSYEQYFGPGTRLTVT.

The chain is built from TRBV29-1 and TRBJ2-1, with a tentative D call TRBD1 (5 bases). The CDR3 consists of 13 residues. With 5 bases removed from V and 8 bases from J, the gap between germline ends came to 16 bases. The germline V gene encodes CDR1 SQVTM and CDR2 ANQGSEA. The CDR3 DNA sequence: TGCAGCGTTCAAGGAAGGCTCAGGGATGAGCAGTTCTTC. It yields the protein CSVQGRLRDEQFF.

J is TRBJ2-7 and V is TRBV5-4; D uncertain. Germline CDR1 reads SGHNT; CDR2 reads YYREEE (reference sequence). The CDR3 is 14 amino acids. Trimming took off 0 bases at V and 9 bases at J, with 16 bases between the two ends. CDR3 nucleotides: TGTGCCAGCAGCTTGGACGGACCCCTGGGATTGCAGTACTTC. Protein: CASSLDGPLGLQYF. Complete variable domain (other parts from reference TRBV5-4 and TRBJ2-7): ETGVTQSPTHLIKTRGQQVTLRCSSQSGHNTVSWYQQALGQGPQFIFQYYREEENGRGNFPPRFSGLQFPNYSSELNVNALELDDSALYLCASSLDGPLGLQYFGPGTRLTVT.

This clonotype was seen a few times. This sequence joins TRBV7-8 and TRBJ2-7; 8 positions agree with TRBD1. J was trimmed by 7 bases and V by 4 bases; bases with no gene match: 18. Germline CDR1 and CDR2: SGHVS and FQNEAQ. The CDR3 sequence is 17 residues long. CDR3 sequence reads: CASSSYLRQGSRDEQYF. CDR3 coding DNA: TGTGCCAGCAGCTCCTATCTCAGACAGGGGAGTCGCGATGAGCAGTACTTC.

V gene TRBV4-3 combines with J gene TRBJ2-7, with TRBD1 matching over 7 bases. The germline V gene has CDR1 LGHNA and CDR2 YSLEER. V lost 1 base and J lost 2; bases outside the gene matches: 5. This CDR3 has 15 amino acids. CDR3 in amino acids: CASSQGMGQTYEQYF. The CDR3 nucleotides read TGCGCCAGCAGCCAAGGGATGGGACAGACCTACGAGCAGTACTTC.

This clonotype was seen a handful of times. The gene calls are TRBV7-9 and TRBJ1-6, with D unclear. V was cut by 6 bases and J by 8 bases, with 14 bases left in between. Germline CDR1 reads SEHNR; CDR2 reads FQNEAQ (reference sequence). The CDR3 has 14 residues. DNA of the CDR3: TGTGCCAGCAGTTTTGACACCTTTTATTCACCCCTCCACTTT. Protein: CASSFDTFYSPLHF.

The chain uses TRBV2 and TRBJ2-1; 11 positions agree with TRBD2. Germline V gene data show CDR1 as SNHLY and CDR2 as FYNNEI. CDR3 length: 14 amino acids. V lost 5 bases and J lost 14; bases outside the gene matches: 11. The CDR3 spells CASSQGLAAQEEFF. In nucleotides, the CDR3 is TGTGCCAGCAGTCAGGGACTAGCGGCTCAAGAGGAGTTCTTC.

This clonotype was detected ten times or more. The chain is built from TRBV20-1 and TRBJ1-6, with a possible D match to TRBD1 (6 bases). Germline V CDR1 and CDR2: DFQATT, SNEGSKA (reference sequence). Deletions cut 6 bases from V and 6 bases from J, with 15 bases between. CDR3 length: 14 amino acids. Here the CDR3 reads CSAKSTGFNSPLHF. CDR3 sequence (DNA): TGCAGTGCGAAATCCACAGGGTTTAATTCACCCCTCCACTTT.

This clonotype came up a few times. The J gene is TRBJ2-1, the V gene TRBV12-3 or TRBV12-4; 11 bases are a match to TRBD2. The CDR3 has 11 amino acids. Trimming removed 5 bases from V and 13 bases from J; junction bases left unmatched: 1. The CDR3 nucleotides read TGTGCCAGCAGTACTAGCGGGAGCCAGTTCTTC. Protein product: CASSTSGSQFF.

This clonotype was seen a handful of times. This chain joins TRBV20-1 and TRBJ2-7, with TRBD2 matching over 15 bases. Per the germline V gene, CDR1 is DFQATT and CDR2 is SNEGSKA (reference sequence). The CDR3 has 14 amino acids. V was pared by 6 bases and J by 4 bases, with 4 bases of the junction left unmatched. CDR3 DNA: TGCAGTGCCTGGGGGACTAGCGGGGGGTACGAGCAGTACTTC. Its protein product is CSAWGTSGGYEQYF.